This TCR beta chain comes out of a study of control samples from healthy donors and cancer patients. This CDR3 is built from 12 residues. The germline CDR1 and CDR2 sequences are SGDLS and YYNGEE. V shed 3 bases and J shed 8 bases, with 9 bases lying between them. Produced via immunoSEQ multiplex PCR; TCRdb's table is partial and in-frame only. This sample has fewer than 95,000 clones; approximately 86% occur once, and the top ten carry around 1.3%. The sequence was obtained from a woman aged 50 to 65 in good health. Material: blood. The rearrangement joins TRBV9 to TRBJ2-1; D is ambiguous. This chain's CDR3 is CASSGAEDEQFF. As DNA, the CDR3 is TGTGCCAGCAGCGGAGCAGAGGATGAGCAGTTCTTC.